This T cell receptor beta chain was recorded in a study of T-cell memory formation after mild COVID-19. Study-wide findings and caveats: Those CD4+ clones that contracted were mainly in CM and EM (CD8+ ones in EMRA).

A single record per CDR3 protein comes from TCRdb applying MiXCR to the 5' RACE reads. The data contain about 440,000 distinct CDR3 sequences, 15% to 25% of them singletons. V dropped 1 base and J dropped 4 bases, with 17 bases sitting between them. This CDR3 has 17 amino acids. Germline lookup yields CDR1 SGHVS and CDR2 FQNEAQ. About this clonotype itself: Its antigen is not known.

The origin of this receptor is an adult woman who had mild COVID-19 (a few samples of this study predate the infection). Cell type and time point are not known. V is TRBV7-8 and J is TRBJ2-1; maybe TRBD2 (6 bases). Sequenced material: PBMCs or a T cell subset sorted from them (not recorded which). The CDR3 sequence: CASSLVGVLAPYNEQFF. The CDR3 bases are TGTGCCAGCAGCTTAGTCGGGGTACTAGCCCCTTACAATGAGCAGTTCTTC.